This entry features one T cell receptor beta chain sequence. A single record per CDR3 protein comes from TCRdb applying MiXCR to the 5' RACE reads. The sample consists of approximately 71,000 distinct CDR3 sequences, approximately 11% of them appearing once. This sample was included in a study of early T cells in non-severe SARS-CoV-2 infection. CDR3 length equals 12 residues. Germline lookup yields CDR1 MNHEY and CDR2 SMNVEV (reference sequence). V trimming: 2 bases; J trimming: 5 bases; junction bases outside the gene matches: 0. The origin of this receptor is an adult who was a healthcare worker with PCR-confirmed SARS-CoV-2 infection or an uninfected control (not recorded which). Specimen: whole blood. This chain uses TRBV27 with TRBJ2-7; 7 bases align to TRBD2. CDR3 residues: CASSLAGDEQYF. The CDR3 DNA reads as TGTGCCAGCAGTTTAGCGGGAGACGAGCAGTACTTC.